This T cell receptor beta chain was captured in a study of shared clonotypes between healthy human individuals. Findings and caveats of the study: Shared clonotypes across all four donors exceeded non-shared ones in generation probability.

Data came from immunoSEQ multiplex PCR; TCRdb stores just in-frame clones and leaves some out. Of about 1 million clones in the sample, roughly 80% were seen once. The donor cohort consisted entirely of Caucasian adults residing in Nashville, Tennessee. V was pared by 4 bases and J by 8 bases, with 15 bases between. This CDR3 has 13 amino acids. From germline, CDR1 is SGHNT and CDR2 YYREEE (reference sequence). Points on this clone: Its cognate antigen is unknown.

This clonotype was sampled from a man aged 18 to 29 in good health. The chain couples TRBV5-4 to TRBJ1-2; D is uncertain. The sequencing input was memory CD4+ T cells sorted from blood. Stated subset: CD45RA-negative fraction. CDR3 bases: TGTGCCAGCAGCCCCCTGGGAGGTTACGGCTACACCTTC. Its translation is CASSPLGGYGYTF. Variable domain in full (rest from reference TRBV5-4 and TRBJ1-2): ETGVTQSPTHLIKTRGQQVTLRCSSQSGHNTVSWYQQALGQGPQFIFQYYREEENGRGNFPPRFSGLQFPNYSSELNVNALELDDSALYLCASSPLGGYGYTFGSGTRLTVV.